This TCR beta chain was captured by sequencing in a study of T cells in Graves' hyperthyroidism and ophthalmopathy. This clonotype was counted at least ten times. V dropped 3 bases and J dropped 4; count of bases not matched to a gene: 5. The germline V gene has CDR1 SGDLS and CDR2 YYNGEE. This CDR3 has 15 amino acids. RNA transcripts were the template for amplifying TCR beta CDR3 regions. RT-PCR in the first round (using the HTBI primer set) targeted the TCR CDR3. From the multiplex PCR reads, TCRdb called clonotypes with MiXCR, one entry per CDR3 protein. The sample lists a few hundred thousand distinct CDR3 sequences, around a sixth seen once, with 13% to 15% in the top ten.

Sequenced: blood. The chain joins TRBV9 to TRBJ2-5, with 11 nucleotides matching TRBD1. This sequence originates from a woman in her late teens or twenties with Graves' hyperthyroidism. CDR3 amino acids: CASSAGGQGAETQYF. The CDR3 DNA reads TGTGCCAGCAGCGCGGGAGGACAGGGGGCAGAGACCCAGTACTTC.